This is a list of T cell receptor beta chains from one sample in a study of T cells in Graves' hyperthyroidism and ophthalmopathy. TCRdb itself ran the multiplex PCR reads through MiXCR, one entry per CDR3 protein. The sample carries fewer than 750,000 distinct CDR3 sequences, approximately 15% recorded once. The sample comprised blood. These receptors all stem from a woman in her thirties or forties with Graves' ophthalmopathy. Each CDR3 is given with its conserved first and last residue. A D gene is named only where the DNA matches it firmly. Expanded clones are given a class, and other clones once, few, many or no size at all.

J,V,D,size,DNA,CDR3
TRBJ2-5,TRBV2,.,.,TGTGCCAGCAGCCCCCCTAGGAGAGAGACCCAGTACTTC,CASSPPRRETQYF
TRBJ1-1,TRBV10-3,.,many,TGTGCCATCAGTGAGTCGAAGGTATCCACTGAAGCTTTCTTT,CAISESKVSTEAFF
TRBJ2-7,TRBV9,TRBD2,many,TGTGCCAGCAGCGTAGCGGGAGGGGCTCGTGAGCAGTACTTC,CASSVAGGAREQYF
TRBJ2-7,TRBV6-5,TRBD1,many,TGTGCCAGCAGTTACCCAAGACAGGGAACCTCCTACGAGCAGTACTTC,CASSYPRQGTSYEQYF
TRBJ2-2,TRBV19,.,few,TGTGCCAGTAGTACCCAGCTGGGCAGGGGGGAAATGTTTTTT,CASSTQLGRGEMFF
TRBJ1-1,TRBV30,.,.,TGTGCCTGGAGTGTTACACACATACGCGGCAAAGCTTTCTTT,CAWSVTHIRGKAFF
TRBJ1-2,TRBV3-1,.,few,TGTGCCAGCAGCCAAGTTGGACAGATAAACTATGGCTACACCTTC,CASSQVGQINYGYTF
TRBJ1-1,TRBV6-4,.,many,TGTGCCAGCAGTGACTCCCAGGGCAGAATCACTGAAGCTTTCTTT,CASSDSQGRITEAFF
TRBJ1-2,TRBV12-3/TRBV12-4,.,many,TGTGCCAGCAGTTCCCGGCGGTATGGCTACACCTTC,CASSSRRYGYTF
TRBJ2-7,TRBV28,.,few,TGTGCCAGCAGAAAACCCGGACAAACCTACGAGCAGTACTTC,CASRKPGQTYEQYF
TRBJ1-1,TRBV24-1,TRBD1,many,TGTGCCACCAGTGAGGGAGGACAGGGGGGAAGAGCTTTCTTT,CATSEGGQGGRAFF
TRBJ2-3,TRBV6-2/TRBV6-3,.,.,TGTGCCAGCAGTTACCACCCCTTGGATACGCAGTATTTT,CASSYHPLDTQYF
TRBJ2-3,TRBV20-1,TRBD2,.,TGCAGTGCTATCCCGTTGCGGGAGGGCCTTACAGATACGCAGTATTTT,CSAIPLREGLTDTQYF
TRBJ2-7,TRBV12-3/TRBV12-4,.,many,TGTGCCAGCAGCTTCCAAGGGGGTGCCTCCTACGAGCAGTACTTC,CASSFQGGASYEQYF
TRBJ2-7,TRBV5-4,.,.,TGTGCCAGCAGCGCGAAGGGGGGTAAGCAGTACTTC,CASSAKGGKQYF
TRBJ2-7,TRBV19,.,many,TGTGCCAGTAGTATGGGCGGCTGGGGCGAGCAGTACTTC,CASSMGGWGEQYF
TRBJ2-4,TRBV11-3,.,.,TGTGCCAGCAGCTTAAACAGAGGGCATGAAAACATTCAGTACTTC,CASSLNRGHENIQYF
TRBJ2-7,TRBV29-1,.,many,TGCAGCGCACTGGGGGACCCCTACGAGCAGTACTTC,CSALGDPYEQYF
TRBJ2-5,TRBV6-1,.,.,TGTGCCAGCAGCACACAGGGAACGGAGACCCAGTACTTC,CASSTQGTETQYF
TRBJ2-2,TRBV10-3,.,many,TGTGCCATCACGACCTCGGTGGGAGAGCCGACCGGGGAGCTGTTTTTT,CAITTSVGEPTGELFF
TRBJ1-6,TRBV20-1,.,few,TGCAGTGCTTCCACGCAGTCGTCCCCTCACCCCCTCCACTTT,CSASTQSSPHPLHF
TRBJ1-2,TRBV30,.,many,TGTGCCTGGAGTGTGCCCCGGGGTCAGGGGATACGCTACACCTTC,CAWSVPRGQGIRYTF
TRBJ2-7,TRBV27,TRBD2,.,TGTGCCAGCAGTTTTTCGGGAGTAGCGGGGGAGCAGTACTTC,CASSFSGVAGEQYF
TRBJ2-5,TRBV29-1,TRBD2,few,TGCAGCTCGACTGGGACTAGCTGGCAAGAGACCCAGTACTTC,CSSTGTSWQETQYF
TRBJ1-5,TRBV15,.,many,TGTGCCACCAGCGTCGGGGCCTATAGCAATCAGCCCCAGCATTTT,CATSVGAYSNQPQHF
TRBJ1-2,TRBV6-1,.,many,TGTGCCACGCGGACAGCCCGAGGGGGCTATGGCTACACCTTC,CATRTARGGYGYTF
TRBJ1-2,TRBV15,.,many,TGTGCCACCAGCAGAGATCCAGGGATGGACTATGGCTACACCTTC,CATSRDPGMDYGYTF